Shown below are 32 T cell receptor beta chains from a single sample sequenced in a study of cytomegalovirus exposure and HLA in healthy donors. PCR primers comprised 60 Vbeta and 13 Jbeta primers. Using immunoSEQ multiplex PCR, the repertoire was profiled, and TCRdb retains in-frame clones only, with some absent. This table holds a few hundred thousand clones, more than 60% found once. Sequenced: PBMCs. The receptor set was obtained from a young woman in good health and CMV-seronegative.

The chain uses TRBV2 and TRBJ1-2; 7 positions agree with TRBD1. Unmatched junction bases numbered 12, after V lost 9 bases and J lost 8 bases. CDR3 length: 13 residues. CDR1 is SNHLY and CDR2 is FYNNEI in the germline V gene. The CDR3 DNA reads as TGTGCCAGGGGGACAGCCCAGGATAGGGGCTACACCTTC. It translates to CARGTAQDRGYTF.

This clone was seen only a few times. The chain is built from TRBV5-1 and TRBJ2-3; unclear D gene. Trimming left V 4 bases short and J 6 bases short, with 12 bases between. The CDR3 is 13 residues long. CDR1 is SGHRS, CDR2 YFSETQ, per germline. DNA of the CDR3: TGCGCCAGCAGCGATGTAGTGGAGGATACGCAGTATTTT. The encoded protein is CASSDVVEDTQYF.

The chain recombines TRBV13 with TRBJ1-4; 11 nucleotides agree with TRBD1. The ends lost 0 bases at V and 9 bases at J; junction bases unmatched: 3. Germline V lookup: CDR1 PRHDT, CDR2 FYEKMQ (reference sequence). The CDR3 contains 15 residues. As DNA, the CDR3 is TGTGCCAGCAGCTTAGGGGGACAGGGGGTACAAAAACTGTTTTTT. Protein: CASSLGGQGVQKLFF.

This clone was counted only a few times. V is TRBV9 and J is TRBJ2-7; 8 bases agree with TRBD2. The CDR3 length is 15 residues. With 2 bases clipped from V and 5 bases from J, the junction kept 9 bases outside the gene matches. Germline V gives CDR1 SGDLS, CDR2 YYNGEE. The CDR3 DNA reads TGTGCCAGCAGCGTTACCGGGACTAGGATCCACGAGCAGTACTTC. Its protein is CASSVTGTRIHEQYF.

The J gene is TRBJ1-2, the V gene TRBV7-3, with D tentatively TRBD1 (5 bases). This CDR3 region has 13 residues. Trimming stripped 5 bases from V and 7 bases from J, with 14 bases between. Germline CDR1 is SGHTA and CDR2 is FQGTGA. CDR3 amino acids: CASSNTKGSGYTF. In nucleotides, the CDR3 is TGTGCCAGCAGCAACACGAAGGGGTCTGGCTACACCTTC.

The CDR3 region has the DNA TGTGCCAGCAGTGAAATTCACGGGTTTGAGGAGACCCAGTACTTC. This sequence encodes CASSEIHGFEETQYF. The V and J genes are TRBV25-1 and TRBJ2-5; the D is unclear. The CDR3 runs to 15 residues. The germline V gene has CDR1 MGHDK and CDR2 SYGVNS. Trimming took off 2 bases at V and 5 bases at J, with 15 bases between the two ends.

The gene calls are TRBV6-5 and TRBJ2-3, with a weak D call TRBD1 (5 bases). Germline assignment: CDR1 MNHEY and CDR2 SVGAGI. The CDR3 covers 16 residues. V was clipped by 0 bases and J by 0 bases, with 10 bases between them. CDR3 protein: CASSYSGVSSTDTQYF. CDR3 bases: TGTGCCAGCAGTTACTCAGGGGTTTCAAGCACAGATACGCAGTATTTT.

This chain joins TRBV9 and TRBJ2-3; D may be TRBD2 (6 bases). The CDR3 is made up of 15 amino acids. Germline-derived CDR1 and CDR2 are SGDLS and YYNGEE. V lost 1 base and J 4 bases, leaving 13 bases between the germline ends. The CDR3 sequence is CASSVTPGVADTQYF. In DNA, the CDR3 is TGTGCCAGCAGCGTAACCCCGGGAGTTGCAGATACGCAGTATTTT.

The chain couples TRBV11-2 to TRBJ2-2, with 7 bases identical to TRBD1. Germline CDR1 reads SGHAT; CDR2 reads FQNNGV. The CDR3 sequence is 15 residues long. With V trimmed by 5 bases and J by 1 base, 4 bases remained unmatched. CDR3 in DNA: TGTGCCAGCAGCCTGGACAGGCGGAACACCGGGGAGCTGTTTTTT. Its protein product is CASSLDRRNTGELFF.

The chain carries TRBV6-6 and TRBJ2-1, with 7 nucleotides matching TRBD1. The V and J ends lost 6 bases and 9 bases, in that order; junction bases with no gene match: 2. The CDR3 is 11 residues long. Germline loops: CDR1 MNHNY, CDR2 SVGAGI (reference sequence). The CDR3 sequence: CASRSGGEQFF. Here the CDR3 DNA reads TGTGCCAGCAGATCAGGGGGTGAGCAGTTCTTC.

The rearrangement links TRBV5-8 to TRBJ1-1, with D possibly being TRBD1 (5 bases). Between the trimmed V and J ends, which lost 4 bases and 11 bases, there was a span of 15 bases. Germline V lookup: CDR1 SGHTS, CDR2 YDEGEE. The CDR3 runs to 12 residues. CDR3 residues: CASSQTGVGAFF. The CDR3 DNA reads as TGTGCCAGCAGCCAGACGGGGGTCGGCGCTTTCTTT.

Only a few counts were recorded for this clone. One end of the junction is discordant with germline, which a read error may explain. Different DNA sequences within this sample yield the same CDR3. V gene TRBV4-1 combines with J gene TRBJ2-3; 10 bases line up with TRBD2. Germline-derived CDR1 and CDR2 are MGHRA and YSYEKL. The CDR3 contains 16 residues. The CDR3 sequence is CASSQDQRGGADTQYF. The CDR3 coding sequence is TGTGCCAGCAGCCAAGACCAGCGGGGGGGCGCAGATACGCAGTATTTT.

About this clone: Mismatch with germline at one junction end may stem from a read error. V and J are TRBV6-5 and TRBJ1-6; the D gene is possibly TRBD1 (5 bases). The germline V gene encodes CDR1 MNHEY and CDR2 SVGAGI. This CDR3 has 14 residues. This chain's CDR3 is CASSSDSYNSPLNF. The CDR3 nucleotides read TGTGCCAGCAGTTCCGACAGCTATAATTCACCCCTCAACTTT.

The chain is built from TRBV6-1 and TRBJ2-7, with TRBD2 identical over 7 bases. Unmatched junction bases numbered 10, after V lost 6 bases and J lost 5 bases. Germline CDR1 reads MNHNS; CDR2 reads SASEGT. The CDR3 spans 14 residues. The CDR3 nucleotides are TGTGCCAGCAGACCCGGGGGGAACCTCCACGAGCAGTACTTC. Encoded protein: CASRPGGNLHEQYF.

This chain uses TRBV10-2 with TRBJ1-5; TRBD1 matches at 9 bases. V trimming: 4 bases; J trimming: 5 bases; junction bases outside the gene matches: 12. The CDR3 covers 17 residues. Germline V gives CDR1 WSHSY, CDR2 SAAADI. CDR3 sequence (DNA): TGCGCCAGCAGTGTTGCCGGGGGGACAGGGAATGATCAGCCCCAGCATTTT. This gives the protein CASSVAGGTGNDQPQHF.

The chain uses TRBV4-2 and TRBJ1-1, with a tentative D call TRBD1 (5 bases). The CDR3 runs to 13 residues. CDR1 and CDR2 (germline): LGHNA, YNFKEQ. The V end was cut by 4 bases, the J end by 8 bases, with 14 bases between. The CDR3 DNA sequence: TGTGCCAGCAGCCTCGGGAGGGGTCTGGAAGCTTTCTTT. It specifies CASSLGRGLEAFF.

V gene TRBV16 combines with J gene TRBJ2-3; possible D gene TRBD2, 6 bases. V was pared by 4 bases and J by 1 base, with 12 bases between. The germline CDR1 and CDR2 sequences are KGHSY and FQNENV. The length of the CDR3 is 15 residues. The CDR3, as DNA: TGTGCCAGCAGCCCCCGGAGGGAAGGCACAGATACGCAGTATTTT. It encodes CASSPRREGTDTQYF.

The CDR3 here is CASSTTGTGGTEAFF. The CDR3 DNA follows: TGTGCCAGTAGTACTACCGGGACAGGGGGCACTGAAGCTTTCTTT. The rearrangement uses TRBV19 and TRBJ1-1, with 11 bases aligning to TRBD1. V dropped 4 bases and J dropped 4; count of bases not matched to a gene: 5. CDR1 LNHDA and CDR2 SQIVND come from the germline V gene (reference sequence). CDR3 length equals 15 residues.

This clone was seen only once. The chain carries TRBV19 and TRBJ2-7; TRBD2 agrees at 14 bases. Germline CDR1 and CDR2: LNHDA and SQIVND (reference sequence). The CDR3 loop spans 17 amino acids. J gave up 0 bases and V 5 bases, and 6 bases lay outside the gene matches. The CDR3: CASSVGLAGAGSYEQYF. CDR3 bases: TGTGCCAGTAGTGTGGGACTAGCGGGAGCAGGCTCCTACGAGCAGTACTTC.

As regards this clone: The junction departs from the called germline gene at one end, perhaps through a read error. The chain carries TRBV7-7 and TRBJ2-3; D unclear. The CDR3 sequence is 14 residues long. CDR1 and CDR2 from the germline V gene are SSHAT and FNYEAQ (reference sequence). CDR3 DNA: TGTGCTAGCAGCTTAGGGCGGATCACAGATACGCAGTATTTT. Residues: CASSLGRITDTQYF.

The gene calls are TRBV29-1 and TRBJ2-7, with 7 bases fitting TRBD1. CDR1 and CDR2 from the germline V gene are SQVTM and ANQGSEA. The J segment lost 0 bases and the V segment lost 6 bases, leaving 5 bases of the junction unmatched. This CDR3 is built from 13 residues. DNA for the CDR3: TGCAGCGTGGAGACAGGGTCCTCCTACGAGCAGTACTTC. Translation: CSVETGSSYEQYF.

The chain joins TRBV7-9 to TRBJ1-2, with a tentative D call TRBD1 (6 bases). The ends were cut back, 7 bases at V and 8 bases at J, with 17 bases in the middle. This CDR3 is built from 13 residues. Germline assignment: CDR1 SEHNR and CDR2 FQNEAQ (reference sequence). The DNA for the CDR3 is TGTGCCAGCATCCTTAACACCGGGACAGGCTACACCTTC. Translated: CASILNTGTGYTF.

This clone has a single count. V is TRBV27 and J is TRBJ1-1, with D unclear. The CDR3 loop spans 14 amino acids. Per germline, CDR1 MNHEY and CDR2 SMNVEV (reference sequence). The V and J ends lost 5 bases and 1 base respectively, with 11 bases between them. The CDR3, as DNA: TGTGCCAGCAGTCCCCCGAGGCGGAACACTGAAGCTTTCTTT. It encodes CASSPPRRNTEAFF.

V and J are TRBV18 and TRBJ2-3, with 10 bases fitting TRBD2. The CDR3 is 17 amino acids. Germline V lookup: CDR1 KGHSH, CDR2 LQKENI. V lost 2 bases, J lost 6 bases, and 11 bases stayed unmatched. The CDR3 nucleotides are TGTGCCAGCTCACCAGCTGGGAGCGGGAGGGTTTCGGATACGCAGTATTTT. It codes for CASSPAGSGRVSDTQYF.

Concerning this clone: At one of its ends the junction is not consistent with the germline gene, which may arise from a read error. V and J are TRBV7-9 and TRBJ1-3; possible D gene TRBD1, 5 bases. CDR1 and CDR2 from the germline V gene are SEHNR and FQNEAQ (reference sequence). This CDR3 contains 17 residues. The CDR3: CSSSSVLGREAGNTIYF. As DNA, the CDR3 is TGTTCCAGCAGCTCCGTCTTGGGGCGCGAGGCTGGAAACACCATATATTTT.

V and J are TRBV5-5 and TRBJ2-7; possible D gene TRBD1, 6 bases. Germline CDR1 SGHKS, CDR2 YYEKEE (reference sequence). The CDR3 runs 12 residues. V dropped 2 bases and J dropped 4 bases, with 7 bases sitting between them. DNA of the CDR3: TGTGCCAGCAGCTTAGACAGGTACGAGCAGTACTTC. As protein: CASSLDRYEQYF. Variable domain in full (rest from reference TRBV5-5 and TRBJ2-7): DAGVTQSPTHLIKTRGQQVTLRCSPISGHKSVSWYQQVLGQGPQFIFQYYEKEERGRGNFPDRFSARQFPNYSSELNVNALLLGDSALYLCASSLDRYEQYFGPGTRLTVT.

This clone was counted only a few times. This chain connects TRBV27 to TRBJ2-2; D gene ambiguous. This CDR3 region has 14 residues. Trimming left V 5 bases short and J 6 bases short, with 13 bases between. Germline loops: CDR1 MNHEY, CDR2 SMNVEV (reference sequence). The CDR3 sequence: CASSPVRQPGELFF. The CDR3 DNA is TGTGCCAGCAGTCCAGTGCGGCAACCCGGGGAGCTGTTTTTT.

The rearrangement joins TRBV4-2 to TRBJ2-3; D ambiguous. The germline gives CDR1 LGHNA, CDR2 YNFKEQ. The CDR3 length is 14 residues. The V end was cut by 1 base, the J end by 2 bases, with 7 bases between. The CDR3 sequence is CASSQVFLTDTQYF. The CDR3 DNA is TGTGCCAGCAGCCAAGTGTTCCTCACAGATACGCAGTATTTT.

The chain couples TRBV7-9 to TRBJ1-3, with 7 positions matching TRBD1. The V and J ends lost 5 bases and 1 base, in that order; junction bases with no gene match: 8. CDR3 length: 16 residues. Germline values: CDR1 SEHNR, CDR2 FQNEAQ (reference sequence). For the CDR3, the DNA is TGTGCCAGCAGCAGGGACAGTGGGCTTTCTGGAAACACCATATATTTT. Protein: CASSRDSGLSGNTIYF.

The CDR3 region has the DNA TGTGCCTGGACGCCTCGGGGTAGCGGCGAGCAGTACTTC. Protein: CAWTPRGSGEQYF. The V gene is TRBV30, the J gene TRBJ2-7; D might be TRBD2 (6 bases). Germline-derived CDR1 and CDR2 are GTSNPN and SVGIG (reference sequence). Trimming removed 4 bases at V and 6 bases at J, with 16 bases between. This CDR3 spans 13 amino acids.

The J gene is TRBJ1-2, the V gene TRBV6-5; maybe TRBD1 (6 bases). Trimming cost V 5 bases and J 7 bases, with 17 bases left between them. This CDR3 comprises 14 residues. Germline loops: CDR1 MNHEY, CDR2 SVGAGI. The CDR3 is CASSITTGPLGYTF. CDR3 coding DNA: TGTGCCAGCAGTATAACGACAGGACCCCTTGGCTACACCTTC.

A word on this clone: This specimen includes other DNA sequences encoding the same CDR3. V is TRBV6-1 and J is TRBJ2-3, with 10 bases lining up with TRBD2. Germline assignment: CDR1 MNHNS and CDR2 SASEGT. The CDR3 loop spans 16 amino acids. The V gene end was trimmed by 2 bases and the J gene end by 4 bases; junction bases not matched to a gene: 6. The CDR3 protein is CASSEPSGGAADTQYF. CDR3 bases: TGTGCCAGCAGTGAACCCAGCGGGGGGGCCGCAGATACGCAGTATTTT.